The clone carrying this T cell receptor (beta chain) came up a few times. What it binds is unknown. This record belongs to a study of early T cells in non-severe SARS-CoV-2 infection. As for the study in general: Bulk RNA isolated from unsorted whole blood underwent sequencing; chains were not paired. Overall study results and limits: The study's VDJdb matching favored anti-spike CD8 responses and missed private and CD4 specificities.

Individual cDNA molecules received unique molecular identifiers during library preparation. TCRdb reprocessed the 5' RACE reads with MiXCR, giving one entry per CDR3 protein. This sample has approximately 69,000 distinct CDR3 sequences, with about an eighth found just once. The CDR3 extends over 14 amino acids. The germline gives CDR1 SGHRS, CDR2 YFSETQ. V shed 6 bases and J 4 bases; nucleotides not matched to a gene: 7. Sequencing was done on a sample of whole blood. The rearrangement uses TRBV5-1 and TRBJ2-5; 9 bases match TRBD2. This TCR was sampled from an adult who was a healthcare worker with PCR-confirmed SARS-CoV-2 infection or an uninfected control (not recorded which). The DNA of the CDR3 is TGCGCCAGCAATCGCGGGAGGGCCGGAGAGACCCAGTACTTC. Amino acids: CASNRGRAGETQYF.